The rows below give T cell receptor beta chains drawn from one sample of a study of neurological immune-mediated disorders. TCRdb fed the 5' RACE reads into MiXCR, producing one record per CDR3 protein. The sample shows around 70,000 distinct CDR3 sequences, 4.5% to 5.5% of them seen only once. Source material: PBMCs. Receptors originate from a woman aged 65 to 85 with multiple sclerosis. Each CDR3 is given with its conserved first and last residue. Fields, in order: V gene, CDR3 protein.

TRBV7-9 CASSPRTPYEQYF
TRBV6-6 CASTEGGNTQYF
TRBV20-1 CSAPSGERQDTQYF
TRBV7-2 CASSQGLAELGSPDTQYF
TRBV7-2 CASSSGEGSYGYTF
TRBV12-3/TRBV12-4 CASSKTSGKNTGELFF
TRBV6-5 CASSYDTSSYNEQFF
TRBV5-1 CASRRAFQRDYGYTF
TRBV3-1 CASSRTDRGEQFF
TRBV12-3/TRBV12-4 CASSIHKTEQFF
TRBV5-1 CASSSDDRNTEAFF
TRBV15 CATSRRLTGSNTGELFF
TRBV20-1 CSAQGGQTSYEQYF
TRBV20-1 CSASPTSSYEQYF
TRBV12-3/TRBV12-4 CASSAGLQVYNEQFF
TRBV6-2/TRBV6-3 CASRPPRTGSYEQYF
TRBV20-1 CSATQGGGEQFF
TRBV20-1 CSASSGELSTDTQYF
TRBV12-3/TRBV12-4 CASAVYSSAYNEQFF
TRBV19 CASRSDREQPQHF
TRBV3-1 CASSLLSSYNEQFF
TRBV5-1 CASSLDRVNTEAFF
TRBV20-1 CSARRDYSEQFF
TRBV6-5 CASSPGTSGGYNEQFF
TRBV11-1 CASSLAPGVKLNEQFF
TRBV7-9 CASSLATEAFF
TRBV4-1 CASSQERGPTYEQYF
TRBV7-2 CASSLSTDTQYF
TRBV7-2 CASSRPLTGDQETQYF
TRBV27 CASSSLGRDTQYF
TRBV6-5 CASSFRQRNTEAFF
TRBV7-2 CASSSRTGMTTGELFF
TRBV7-2 CASSLRESVWDTGELFF
TRBV5-6 CASSSRRTIALANQPQHF
TRBV6-2/TRBV6-3 CASSYSDSYEQYF
TRBV12-3/TRBV12-4 CASSRGLPTGELFF
TRBV28 CASSHTTSGDPYEQYF
TRBV4-3 CASSHLEGHRNEQYF
TRBV5-1 CASSLLQGPGGGYTF
TRBV7-2 CASSLSASSGNTIYF
TRBV7-9 CASSLAWGGNQPQHF